The 8 T cell receptor beta chains below were found in one sample sequenced in a study of CD8+CD57+ T cells in acquired aplastic anemia. Genomic DNA served as template for TCR beta VDJ and CDR3 profiling. TCRdb independently ran MiXCR on the reads; one entry per CDR3 protein. The data contain 150,000 to 200,000 distinct CDR3 sequences, 55% to 75% of them singletons. The sample was sorted CD4+, CD8+, or CD8+CD57+ T cells (not recorded which) from PBMCs. The receptors were sampled from a human donor in good health.

This clonotype appeared a single time. Since a much larger clone is just one base distant, this may be a read error. The CDR3 region has the DNA TGTACCAGCAGTGGACCGACAGGGCTAAATTCACCCCTCCACTTT. It codes for CTSSGPTGLNSPLHF. The V gene is TRBV27, the J gene TRBJ1-6; 7 bases line up with TRBD1. This CDR3 has 15 residues. Germline V gene sequence: CDR1 MNHEY, CDR2 SMNVEV (reference sequence).

CDR3 sequence: CASSEEGHIPYEQYF. CDR3 nucleotide sequence: TGTGCCAGCAGTGAAGAAGGACACATTCCCTACGAGCAGTACTTC. V gene TRBV6-1 combines with J gene TRBJ2-7, with a possible D match to TRBD1 (5 bases). V dropped 1 base and J dropped 2 bases, with 12 bases sitting between them. Germline-derived CDR1 and CDR2 are MNHNS and SASEGT. CDR3 length: 15 amino acids.

This clonotype was seen many times. The chain links TRBV14 to TRBJ2-5; unclear D gene. Trimming took off 3 bases at V and 9 bases at J, with 14 bases between the two ends. The V gene's germline CDR1 is SGHDN and CDR2 FVKESK. The CDR3 runs 13 residues. Here the CDR3 DNA reads TGTGCCAGCAGCCATTTTGAGTCTTCGGCCCAGTACTTC. Translated, it gives CASSHFESSAQYF.

The chain joins TRBV7-9 to TRBJ1-2, with D possibly being TRBD1 (6 bases). V gave up 5 bases and J gave up 2 bases, with 9 bases separating them. This CDR3 comprises 13 residues. CDR1 is SEHNR, CDR2 FQNEAQ, per germline (reference sequence). The CDR3 here is CASSQQGNYGYTF. The CDR3 DNA is TGTGCCAGCAGCCAACAGGGAAACTATGGCTACACCTTC.

This clonotype was found many times. The J gene is TRBJ2-1, the V gene TRBV29-1; D perhaps matches TRBD1 (6 bases). CDR3 length: 14 residues. The germline V and J ends were trimmed by 2 bases and 9 bases, with 17 bases remaining between them. Germline CDR1 and CDR2: SQVTM and ANQGSEA. In nucleotides, the CDR3 is TGCAGCGTTGAACAGGGGACCCGCCTTCGTGAGCAGTTCTTC. Its protein is CSVEQGTRLREQFF.

The chain employs TRBV10-3 and TRBJ1-1, with a weak D call TRBD1 (5 bases). CDR1 is ENHRY, CDR2 SYGVKD, per germline. The CDR3 runs to 13 residues. The ends were cut back, 4 bases at V and 5 bases at J, with 11 bases in the middle. The CDR3 DNA sequence: TGTGCCATCAGTGGGGCAGGGAGGACTGAAGCTTTCTTT. Translated: CAISGAGRTEAFF.

The CDR3 DNA is TGTGCCATCATGGCTAGCACCTCCTACGAGCAGTACTTC. This gives the protein CAIMASTSYEQYF. The chain has TRBV10-3 and TRBJ2-7, with D tentatively TRBD2 (5 bases). CDR1 ENHRY and CDR2 SYGVKD come from the germline V gene. The V and J ends lost 7 bases and 0 bases respectively, with 10 bases between them. There are 13 residues in the CDR3.

J is TRBJ1-1 and V is TRBV5-1; 8 bases are a match to TRBD1. The CDR3 has 15 amino acids. With V trimmed by 3 bases and J by 4 bases, 8 bases remained unmatched. CDR1 SGHRS and CDR2 YFSETQ come from the germline V gene. Here the CDR3 DNA reads TGCGCCAGCAGCTCCAGGACAGGGTCGGGCACTGAAGCTTTCTTT. Its protein is CASSSRTGSGTEAFF.